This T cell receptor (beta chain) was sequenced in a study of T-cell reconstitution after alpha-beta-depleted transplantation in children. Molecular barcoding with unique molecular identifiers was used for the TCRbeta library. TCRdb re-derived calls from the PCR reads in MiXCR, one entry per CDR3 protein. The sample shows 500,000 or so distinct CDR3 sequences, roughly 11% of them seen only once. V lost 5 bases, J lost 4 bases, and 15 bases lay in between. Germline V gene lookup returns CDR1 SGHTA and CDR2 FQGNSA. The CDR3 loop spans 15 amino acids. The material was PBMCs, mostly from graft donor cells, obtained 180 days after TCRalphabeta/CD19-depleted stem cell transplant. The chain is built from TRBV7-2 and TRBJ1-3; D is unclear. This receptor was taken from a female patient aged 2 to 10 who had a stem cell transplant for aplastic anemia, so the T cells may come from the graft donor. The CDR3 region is CASSPTGSGGNTIYF. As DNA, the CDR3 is TGTGCCAGCAGCCCGACGGGGTCCGGAGGAAACACCATATATTTT.